Detailed here is one T cell receptor beta chain. As yet, its antigen is unknown. The source of the sample is a study of shared clonotypes between healthy human individuals. Terminally differentiated effector memory CD45RA+ cells were excluded by CCR7 positive selection of CD45RO-negative cells. The study's findings and limits: Few donors restricted represented genetic and exposure-history diversity.

V was shortened by 2 bases and J by 5 bases, with 12 bases between the two germline ends. The germline V gene encodes CDR1 MNHEY and CDR2 SMNVEV (reference sequence). The CDR3 totals 14 residues. The assay used deep level. Generated by immunoSEQ multiplex PCR, the TCRdb table keeps only in-frame clones and is missing some. There are roughly 1,800,000 clones in the sample; 85% to 95% occur only once, and more than 0.95% lies in the top ten. This TCR came from a man younger than 35 in good health. The chain employs TRBV27 and TRBJ1-1; no clear D gene. The sequenced sample was naive CD8+ T cells sorted from blood. The CDR3 DNA sequence: TGTGCCAGCAGTTTAGGGCCTGGCGGGACTGAAGCTTTCTTT. Amino acids: CASSLGPGGTEAFF.